The clone carrying this T cell receptor beta chain was seen repeatedly, ten times or more. V trimming: 10 bases; J trimming: 2 bases; junction bases outside the gene matches: 10. CDR3 length: 15 residues. The germline V gene encodes CDR1 MDHEN and CDR2 SYDVKM. Every cDNA TCR molecule received its own unique molecular identifier. Using its own MiXCR run on the 5' RACE reads, TCRdb lists one record per CDR3 protein. The data show tens of thousands of distinct CDR3 sequences, roughly 7% seen once. Time point reported: sample taken at primary tumor resection. The study sequenced unsorted whole RNA from tumor, nontumor lung or frozen PBMC. A total of about 73 untreated early-stage non-small cell lung cancer patients served as donors. This sample stems from a study of spatial heterogeneity in lung cancer. Study context: As counted in raw reads, each unique TCR and UMI combination appeared more than ten times on average.

The chain couples TRBV28 to TRBJ2-5; 10 bases agree with TRBD1. The receptor's source is a female donor with early-stage non-small cell lung cancer. Source: PBMCs, taken at surgery. The CDR3 region is CAITEPGQGQETQYF. DNA of the CDR3: TGTGCCATCACCGAACCGGGACAGGGGCAAGAGACCCAGTACTTC.